Each of the 30 T cell receptor beta chains below was sequenced from the same sample in a study of blood T cells in healthy people across ages. The second PCR ran roughly 7 to 12 cycles with a sample-barcoded 5' primer and J-beta primers. From the 5' RACE reads, TCRdb called clonotypes with MiXCR, one entry per CDR3 protein. The sample contains 800,000 to 1,000,000 distinct CDR3 sequences, around 48% of which appear only once. Specimen: blood. The origin of the receptors is a man younger than 45 in good health.

J is TRBJ2-3 and V is TRBV14, with 7 bases aligning to TRBD2. The germline V gene encodes CDR1 SGHDN and CDR2 FVKESK. V lost 1 base, J lost 10 bases, and 14 bases stayed unmatched. The length of the CDR3 is 16 residues. The CDR3 sequence: CASSQVAGVPLFAQYF. CDR3 DNA sequence: TGTGCCAGCAGCCAAGTGGCGGGGGTCCCCTTGTTTGCGCAGTATTTT. The full variable domain, in which reference TRBV14 and TRBJ2-3 provide the parts outside the CDR3, is EAGVTQFPSHSVIEKGQTVTLRCDPISGHDNLYWYRRVMGKEIKFLLHFVKESKQDESGMPNNRFLAERTGGTYSTLKVQPAELEDSGVYFCASSQVAGVPLFAQYFGPGTRLTVL.

The rearrangement uses TRBV29-1 and TRBJ2-6; D call uncertain. Trimming cost V 4 bases and J 0 bases, with 13 bases left between them. The CDR3 contains 16 residues. Germline CDR1 is SQVTM and CDR2 is ANQGSEA. CDR3 nucleotide sequence: TGCAGCGTTGTGTCGCAGACCAGCTCTGGGGCCAACGTCCTGACTTTC. Translating gives CSVVSQTSSGANVLTF.

This clonotype appeared a few times. The chain couples TRBV20-1 to TRBJ2-5, with TRBD1 as a possible D gene (6 bases). This CDR3 has 15 residues. V was shortened by 6 bases and J by 2 bases, with 19 bases between the two germline ends. The germline V gene has CDR1 DFQATT and CDR2 SNEGSKA (reference sequence). The CDR3 is CSAPIDRRLQETQYF. The CDR3 DNA reads as TGCAGTGCCCCCATTGACAGGCGACTTCAAGAGACCCAGTACTTC.

This clonotype was picked up a small number of times. The genes are TRBV12-3 or TRBV12-4 and TRBJ2-7, with D perhaps TRBD2 (6 bases). Trimming took off 3 bases at V and 3 bases at J, with 15 bases between the two ends. CDR3 length: 15 amino acids. The CDR3 loop is CASSFRGTGRYEQYF. The CDR3 bases are TGTGCCAGCAGTTTCAGAGGGACTGGCCGCTACGAGCAGTACTTC.

V and J are TRBV28 and TRBJ1-2, with D maybe TRBD1 (5 bases). The CDR3 has 14 residues. The germline CDR1 and CDR2 sequences are MDHEN and SYDVKM. V was pared by 1 base and J by 1 base, with 7 bases between. The CDR3 region is CASSLSGVNYGYTF. The CDR3 nucleotides read TGTGCCAGCAGTTTATCGGGGGTTAACTATGGCTACACCTTC.

This clonotype has more than one count but fewer than ten. The chain links TRBV5-1 to TRBJ2-3, with D perhaps TRBD2 (5 bases). This CDR3 has 15 residues. Germline V CDR1 and CDR2: SGHRS, YFSETQ. With 0 bases removed from V and 4 bases from J, the gap between germline ends came to 12 bases. The CDR3 is CASSLGSASSDTQYF. The CDR3 DNA reads TGCGCCAGCAGCTTGGGGTCGGCTAGCTCAGATACGCAGTATTTT.

A remark on this clonotype: A junction boundary mismatches the germline segment, possibly from a read error. V gene TRBV13 combines with J gene TRBJ1-2; D remains ambiguous. The germline V gene encodes CDR1 PRHDT and CDR2 FYEKMQ (reference sequence). The CDR3 has 15 amino acids. CDR3: CASSLFPPSNNGYTF. CDR3 sequence (DNA): TGTGCCAGCAGCTTATTCCCCCCCTCTAACAATGGCTACACCTTC.

V and J are TRBV4-2 and TRBJ1-1; D is perhaps TRBD1 (6 bases). Trimming took off 7 bases at V and 4 bases at J, with 19 bases between the two ends. CDR1 and CDR2 (germline): LGHNA, YNFKEQ. The CDR3 extends over 15 amino acids. The CDR3 spells CASTLTGDPITEAFF. The DNA of the CDR3 is TGTGCCAGCACCTTGACAGGCGATCCAATCACTGAAGCTTTCTTT.

The chain links TRBV2 to TRBJ2-1, with 10 positions matching TRBD1. Trimming removed 6 bases from V and 4 bases from J; junction bases left unmatched: 6. Per the germline V gene, CDR1 is SNHLY and CDR2 is FYNNEI. This CDR3 is built from 15 residues. In nucleotides, the CDR3 is TGTGCCAGCAGAGCGGACAGGGGGGGTTACAATGAGCAGTTCTTC. It yields the protein CASRADRGGYNEQFF.

The chain employs TRBV2 and TRBJ2-7, with D possibly matching TRBD2 (6 bases). With the DNA end fitting TRBJ2-5 better, the J assignment may be wrong. This CDR3 region has 13 residues. CDR1 SNHLY and CDR2 FYNNEI come from the germline V gene. CDR3 DNA: TGTGCCAGCCGAGGAGGGCGCGCAGAGACCCAGTACTTC. Amino acids: CASRGGRAETQYF.

The V and J genes are TRBV24-1 and TRBJ2-7; D not certain. Germline V gives CDR1 KGHDR, CDR2 SFDVKD. The CDR3 contains 17 residues. V was clipped by 0 bases and J by 6 bases, with 20 bases between them. For the CDR3, the DNA is TGTGCCACCAGTGATTTGAACTCTGCGGCGGTGGATTGCGAGCAGTACTTC. This gives the protein CATSDLNSAAVDCEQYF.

This clonotype was seen a few times. J is TRBJ2-7 and V is TRBV6-5; 11 nucleotides align to TRBD2. The germline V gene has CDR1 MNHEY and CDR2 SVGAGI. This CDR3 region has 16 residues. The V and J ends lost 0 bases and 4 bases, in that order; junction bases with no gene match: 5. Here the CDR3 DNA reads TGTGCCAGCAGTTACTCGTTACTAGCGGGGGAGTACGAGCAGTACTTC. This sequence encodes CASSYSLLAGEYEQYF.

This clonotype has more than one count but fewer than ten. This chain uses TRBV12-3 or TRBV12-4 with TRBJ2-1, with 7 nucleotides matching TRBD1. The trim removed 6 bases at V and 6 bases at J, leaving 5 bases unmatched. The CDR3 spans 13 residues. CDR3 DNA: TGTGCCAGCAGACCCGGGACAGCCAATGAGCAGTTCTTC. It is translated as CASRPGTANEQFF.

This clonotype is a singleton in its sample. A much larger clone lies one base from this, so it may be a read error. The CDR3 sequence is CAISERGNERYF. Written as DNA, the CDR3 is TGTGCCATCAGTGAGAGAGGGAACGAGCGGTACTTC. The genes are TRBV10-3 and TRBJ2-5, with D possibly being TRBD2 (5 bases). The CDR3 sequence is 12 residues long. V lost 2 bases and J 13 bases, leaving 14 bases between the germline ends. Looked up from germline, CDR1 is ENHRY and CDR2 is SYGVKD.

For this clonotype: At one end, the junction sequence differs from germline, possibly due to a read error. The rearrangement uses TRBV12-3 or TRBV12-4 and TRBJ2-1; TRBD2 aligns across 9 bases. There are 14 residues in the CDR3. CDR3 residues: CASSVGGLAREQFF. The CDR3 bases are TGTGCTAGCAGTGTGGGGGGACTAGCAAGGGAGCAGTTCTTC.

This clonotype was picked up a small number of times. V gene TRBV20-1 combines with J gene TRBJ2-5, with 7 bases that match TRBD2. This CDR3 is 15 amino acids long. Germline CDR1 DFQATT, CDR2 SNEGSKA (reference sequence). V lost 0 bases, J lost 5 bases, and 9 bases stayed unmatched. CDR3 in amino acids: CSARDLFGGSETQYF. In nucleotides, the CDR3 is TGCAGTGCTAGAGATCTCTTCGGGGGGTCGGAGACCCAGTACTTC.

The chain couples TRBV6-6 to TRBJ2-7; 9 bases line up with TRBD1. The junction had 8 bases not matched to a gene; V was cut back by 2 bases and J by 3 bases. Germline CDR1 reads MNHNY; CDR2 reads SVGAGI (reference sequence). The CDR3 extends over 16 amino acids. The CDR3 reads CASSYPITGGIYEQYF. DNA for the CDR3: TGTGCCAGCAGTTACCCGATAACAGGGGGCATCTACGAGCAGTACTTC.

This clonotype was detected ten times or more. This chain's CDR3 is CASSPGRSYGYTF. The CDR3 coding sequence is TGTGCCAGCAGCCCAGGGAGAAGCTATGGCTACACCTTC. The chain is built from TRBV12-3 or TRBV12-4 and TRBJ1-2, with D maybe TRBD1 (5 bases). This CDR3 has 13 residues. Trimming stripped 6 bases from V and 4 bases from J, with 12 bases between.

The chain combines TRBV5-6 with TRBJ2-7; D unresolved. With 0 bases removed from V and 0 bases from J, the gap between germline ends came to 4 bases. Looked up from germline, CDR1 is SGHDT and CDR2 is YYEEEE. The CDR3 has 13 amino acids. This CDR3 reads CASSLVTSYEQYF. CDR3 sequence (DNA): TGTGCCAGCAGCTTGGTCACCTCCTACGAGCAGTACTTC.

The V gene is TRBV12-3 or TRBV12-4, the J gene TRBJ2-3, with 7 bases aligning to TRBD2. The CDR3 has 14 amino acids. The junction had 10 bases not matched to a gene; V was cut back by 7 bases and J by 6 bases. For the CDR3, the DNA is TGTGCCAGCATTGGCCGGGGGGTGGGGGATACGCAGTATTTT. Protein product: CASIGRGVGDTQYF.

The gene calls are TRBV5-1 and TRBJ2-3; tentatively, D is TRBD2 (5 bases). This CDR3 has 15 residues. The V end was cut by 2 bases, the J end by 6 bases, with 16 bases between. The germline V gene encodes CDR1 SGHRS and CDR2 YFSETQ. The CDR3 sequence is CASSLEEGVGDTQYF. Here the CDR3 DNA reads TGCGCCAGCAGCTTAGAAGAGGGCGTCGGGGATACGCAGTATTTT.

The V gene is TRBV7-2, the J gene TRBJ2-1; D might be TRBD2 (5 bases). Trimming shortened V by 3 bases and J by 8 bases, and 14 bases separated the two germline ends. This CDR3 region has 14 residues. Germline CDR1 reads SGHTA; CDR2 reads FQGNSA. The CDR3 DNA reads as TGTGCCAGCAGCTTGGAGGTGAGTCGAGATGAGCAGTTCTTC. Translated: CASSLEVSRDEQFF. The variable domain in full, completed from reference TRBV7-2 and TRBJ2-1, reads GAGVSQSPSNKVTEKGKDVELRCDPISGHTALYWYRQSLGQGLEFLIYFQGNSAPDKSGLPSDRFSAERTGGSVSTLTIQRTQQEDSAVYLCASSLEVSRDEQFFGPGTRLTVL.

This clonotype was observed a few times. This chain links TRBV29-1 with TRBJ2-5; TRBD2 matches at 8 bases. There are 14 residues in the CDR3. V lost 5 bases, J lost 5 bases, and 10 bases stayed unmatched. Germline lookup yields CDR1 SQVTM and CDR2 ANQGSEA. The CDR3 is CSVPGRERWETQYF. The DNA of the CDR3 is TGCAGCGTTCCCGGGAGGGAAAGGTGGGAGACCCAGTACTTC.

The chain uses TRBV6-1 and TRBJ1-5, with D possibly being TRBD1 (5 bases). This CDR3 is 15 amino acids long. CDR1 and CDR2 (germline): MNHNS, SASEGT. V lost 4 bases, J lost 0 bases, and 10 bases lay in between. The CDR3 DNA reads TGTGCCAGCAGTGCTAGGGGACTTAGCAATCAGCCCCAGCATTTT. Translation gives CASSARGLSNQPQHF.

The chain has TRBV7-2 and TRBJ2-3; 9 bases are shared with TRBD1. The germline V gene has CDR1 SGHTA and CDR2 FQGNSA. V gave up 3 bases and J gave up 1 base; unmatched junction bases: 5. The CDR3 is 16 amino acids. The CDR3: CASSFDRGAGTDTQYF. CDR3 nucleotide sequence: TGTGCCAGCAGCTTTGACAGGGGGGCTGGCACAGATACGCAGTATTTT.

The gene calls are TRBV20-1 and TRBJ1-5; 9 nucleotides match TRBD1. The germline CDR1 and CDR2 sequences are DFQATT and SNEGSKA (reference sequence). The CDR3 contains 15 residues. With V trimmed by 3 bases and J by 4 bases, 7 bases remained unmatched. CDR3: CSARDDRGLNQPQHF. DNA for the CDR3: TGCAGTGCTAGGGACGACAGGGGGTTAAATCAGCCCCAGCATTTT.

The chain employs TRBV20-1 and TRBJ1-1; D possibly corresponds to TRBD1 (5 bases). There are 8 residues in the CDR3. CDR1 and CDR2 from the germline V gene are DFQATT and SNEGSKA (reference sequence). CDR3 in DNA: TGCAGGGGGGATATCGCTTTCTTT. This codes for CRGDIAFF.

This clonotype was recorded once. The chain has TRBV20-1 and TRBJ1-2, with D perhaps TRBD1 (5 bases). Germline-derived CDR1 and CDR2 are DFQATT and SNEGSKA (reference sequence). This CDR3 is 15 amino acids long. V was cut by 0 bases and J by 4 bases, with 15 bases left in between. The CDR3 bases are TGCAGTGCTAGAGAACCCGGGGCACTTAGCTATGGCTACACCTTC. This sequence encodes CSAREPGALSYGYTF.

This clonotype has just a few counts. The rearrangement joins TRBV9 to TRBJ2-3; tentatively, D is TRBD2 (5 bases). Trimming left V 4 bases short and J 8 bases short, with 23 bases between. Germline CDR1 reads SGDLS; CDR2 reads YYNGEE. This CDR3 spans 16 amino acids. The CDR3 spells CASSPRSEAGHGTQYF. The CDR3 DNA reads TGTGCCAGCAGCCCCCGCTCGGAGGCCGGCCATGGTACGCAGTATTTT.

The chain combines TRBV20-1 with TRBJ2-1, with a tentative D call TRBD2 (5 bases). The end of the DNA fits TRBJ2-7 better, so the J call may be wrong. Germline V gene sequence: CDR1 DFQATT, CDR2 SNEGSKA (reference sequence). The CDR3 length is 13 residues. The CDR3 DNA is TGCAGTGCTAAGACACTAGAGTACAATGAGCAGTACTTC. As protein: CSAKTLEYNEQYF.